The next 9 T cell receptor beta chains were all read from a single sample in a study of technical replicates of blood from a few donors. Assay used: immunoSEQ multiplex PCR; TCRdb lists only in-frame clones, some missing. The data contain approximately 78,000 clones, 80% to 95% of them singletons. The source material was T cells isolated from PBMCs. These receptors were obtained from a human donor in good health.

This chain uses TRBV5-6 with TRBJ2-5; TRBD2 agrees at 11 bases. From germline, CDR1 is SGHDT and CDR2 YYEEEE. V trimming: 7 bases; J trimming: 3 bases; junction bases outside the gene matches: 5. The CDR3 has 14 residues. In DNA form, the CDR3 reads TGTGCCAGCTACCAACTAGCGGGAGAAGAGACCCAGTACTTC. It codes for CASYQLAGEETQYF.

The chain joins TRBV7-9 to TRBJ2-3; unclear D gene. Germline V gene sequence: CDR1 SEHNR, CDR2 FQNEAQ (reference sequence). The CDR3 has 12 residues. V lost 5 bases and J 6 bases, leaving 9 bases between the germline ends. CDR3 region: CASSPHVDTQYF. The CDR3 DNA sequence: TGTGCCAGCAGCCCCCATGTGGATACGCAGTATTTT.

The chain recombines TRBV5-1 with TRBJ1-3; 7 nucleotides agree with TRBD1. With 3 bases clipped from V and 2 bases from J, the junction kept 2 bases outside the gene matches. The CDR3 covers 14 residues. CDR1 is SGHRS, CDR2 YFSETQ, per germline. CDR3 DNA sequence: TGCGCCAGCAGCTACAGGGGTACTGGAAACACCATATATTTT. Translating it yields CASSYRGTGNTIYF.

This clone appeared a single time. The J gene is TRBJ2-7, the V gene TRBV30, with TRBD2 matching 7 bases. From germline, CDR1 is GTSNPN and CDR2 SVGIG (reference sequence). V shed 1 base and J 6 bases; nucleotides not matched to a gene: 6. The length of the CDR3 is 13 residues. CDR3 coding DNA: TGTGCCTGGAGTGATGGCGGGAGACGCGAGCAGTACTTC. Protein sequence: CAWSDGGRREQYF.

The V call is TRBV7-9, the J call TRBJ1-2; TRBD1 matches at 10 bases. V trimming: 5 bases; J trimming: 1 base; junction bases outside the gene matches: 4. The CDR3 has 15 residues. Germline V gene sequence: CDR1 SEHNR, CDR2 FQNEAQ (reference sequence). The CDR3 loop reads CASSPRDRGNYGYTF. For the CDR3, the DNA is TGTGCCAGCAGCCCCCGGGACAGGGGTAACTATGGCTACACCTTC.

The CDR3 sequence is CAFLRGRNEKLFF. CDR3 DNA: TGTGCCTTCCTCCGGGGTAGAAATGAAAAACTGTTTTTT. V and J are TRBV30 and TRBJ1-4; D not resolved. CDR3 length: 13 amino acids. The V gene's germline CDR1 is GTSNPN and CDR2 SVGIG (reference sequence). With 7 bases removed from V and 5 bases from J, the gap between germline ends came to 14 bases.

The V gene is TRBV4-2, the J gene TRBJ2-7, with 11 bases matching TRBD2. This CDR3 spans 15 amino acids. Trimming at V came to 2 bases and at J to 0 bases, leaving 0 bases not matched to a gene. From germline, CDR1 is LGHNA and CDR2 YNFKEQ. CDR3 loop: CASSQTSGSSYEQYF. The CDR3 coding sequence is TGTGCCAGCAGCCAAACTAGCGGGAGCTCCTACGAGCAGTACTTC.

This rearrangement joins TRBV25-1 to TRBJ2-1; 10 bases line up with TRBD1. V trimming: 4 bases; J trimming: 5 bases; junction bases outside the gene matches: 8. The germline CDR1 and CDR2 sequences are MGHDK and SYGVNS. CDR3 length: 16 amino acids. The CDR3 is CASSGLGQGNDNEQFF. CDR3 nucleotide sequence: TGTGCCAGCAGTGGGTTGGGACAGGGGAACGACAATGAGCAGTTCTTC.

The chain recombines TRBV28 with TRBJ1-5; maybe TRBD1 (6 bases). The CDR3 consists of 15 residues. V was trimmed by 2 bases and J by 0 bases, leaving 8 bases between them. Germline V lookup: CDR1 MDHEN, CDR2 SYDVKM. CDR3 nucleotide sequence: TGTGCCAGCAGTTTACGGACAGCTAGCAATCAGCCCCAGCATTTT. As protein: CASSLRTASNQPQHF. Filled out from reference TRBV28 and TRBJ1-5, the complete variable domain reads DVKVTQSSRYLVKRTGEKVFLECVQDMDHENMFWYRQDPGLGLRLIYFSYDVKMKEKGDIPEGYSVSREKKERFSLILESASTNQTSMYLCASSLRTASNQPQHFGDGTRLSIL.